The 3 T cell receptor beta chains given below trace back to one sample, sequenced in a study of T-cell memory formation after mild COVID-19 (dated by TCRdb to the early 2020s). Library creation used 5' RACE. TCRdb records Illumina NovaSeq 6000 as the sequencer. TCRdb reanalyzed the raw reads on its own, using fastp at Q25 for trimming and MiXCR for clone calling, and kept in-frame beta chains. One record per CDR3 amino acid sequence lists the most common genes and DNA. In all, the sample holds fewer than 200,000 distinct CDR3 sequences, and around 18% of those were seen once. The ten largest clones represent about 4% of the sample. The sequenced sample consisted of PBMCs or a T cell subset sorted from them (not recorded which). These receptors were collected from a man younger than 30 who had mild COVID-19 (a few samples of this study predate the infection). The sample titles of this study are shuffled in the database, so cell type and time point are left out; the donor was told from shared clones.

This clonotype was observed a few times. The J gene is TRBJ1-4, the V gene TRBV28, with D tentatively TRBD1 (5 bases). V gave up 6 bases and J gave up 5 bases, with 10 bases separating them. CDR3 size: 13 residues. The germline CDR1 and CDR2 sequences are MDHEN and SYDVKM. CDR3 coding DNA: TGTGCCAGCAGCAGGGATTCCAATGAAAAACTGTTTTTT. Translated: CASSRDSNEKLFF.

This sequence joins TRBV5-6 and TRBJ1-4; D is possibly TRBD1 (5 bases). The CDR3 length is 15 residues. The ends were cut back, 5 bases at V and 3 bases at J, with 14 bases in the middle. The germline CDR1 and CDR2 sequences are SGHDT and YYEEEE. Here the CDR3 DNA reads TGTGCCAGCAGATCAAAGGGGTTGGCTAATGAAAAACTGTTTTTT. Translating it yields CASRSKGLANEKLFF.

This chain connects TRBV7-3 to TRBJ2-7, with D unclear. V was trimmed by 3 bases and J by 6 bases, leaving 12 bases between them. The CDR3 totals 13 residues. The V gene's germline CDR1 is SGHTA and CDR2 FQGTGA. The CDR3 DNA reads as TGTGCCAGCAGCTTCGGCGCAGACGGCGAGCAGTACTTC. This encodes CASSFGADGEQYF.